A selection of T cell receptor beta chains follows, all from one sample in a study of blood T cell repertoires in COVID-19. Some clones are missing from TCRdb's copy, which holds only in-frame ones; the method was immunoSEQ multiplex PCR. The table includes under 150,000 clones, around nine tenths detected once. Material for sequencing was peripheral blood. These receptors all come from a human donor in a cohort sampled during active COVID-19. CDR3s include the opening cysteine and the closing phenylalanine or tryptophan. The order of the fields is V gene, J gene, D gene, clone size, CDR3 protein, CDR3 DNA. The D gene is left open where the match is weak. Where a row states a size, it is once, few, many or the class of an expanded clone; other rows omit it.

TRBV24-1	TRBJ2-2	TRBD2	-	CATSMRGAGTGELFF	TGTGCCACCAGCATGAGGGGAGCGGGGACCGGGGAGCTGTTTTTT
TRBV5-1	TRBJ2-5	TRBD2	-	CASSYSGTSGSFETQYF	TGCGCCAGCAGCTACTCCGGGACTAGCGGGAGTTTCGAGACCCAGTACTTC
TRBV6-1	TRBJ2-7	-	few	CASSEEGWSYEQYF	TGTGCCAGCAGTGAAGAGGGGTGGTCCTACGAGCAGTACTTC
TRBV6-5	TRBJ1-1	-	-	CASTLAGALNTEAFF	TGTGCCAGCACCCTGGCGGGCGCCTTGAACACTGAAGCTTTCTTT
TRBV15	TRBJ1-1	-	-	CATSAQGRAFF	TGTGCCACCAGCGCCCAGGGTCGAGCTTTCTTT
TRBV7-9	TRBJ2-3	-	-	CASSFTEDTQYF	TGTGCCAGCAGCTTCACAGAGGATACGCAGTATTTT
TRBV7-2	TRBJ1-6	TRBD1	-	CASSWDRGKSPLHF	TGTGCCAGCAGCTGGGACAGGGGGAAATCACCCCTCCACTTT
TRBV7-2	TRBJ2-7	TRBD1	-	CASSLAPTGLAYEQYF	TGTGCCAGCAGCTTAGCGCCGACAGGGCTCGCCTACGAGCAGTACTTC
TRBV14	TRBJ2-1	-	-	CASSPRGPVYNEQFF	TGTGCCAGCAGCCCAAGGGGCCCGGTCTACAATGAGCAGTTCTTC
TRBV6-5	TRBJ1-2	-	-	CASSFDRNYGYTF	TGTGCCAGCAGCTTCGACAGGAACTATGGCTACACCTTC
TRBV6-1	TRBJ1-2	TRBD1	-	CASSEPGQAYGYTF	TGTGCCAGCAGTGAACCGGGACAGGCCTATGGCTACACCTTC
TRBV7-9	TRBJ1-1	-	-	CASSLANRLNTEAFF	TGTGCCAGCAGCTTAGCTAACAGACTGAACACTGAAGCTTTCTTT
TRBV10-3	TRBJ1-6	-	-	CAISPLGGENSPLHF	TGTGCCATCAGCCCTCTCGGGGGGGAAAATTCACCCCTCCACTTT
TRBV5-8	TRBJ2-7	TRBD2	once	CASSSEAGVSYEQYF	TGTGCCTCCTCCTCGGAAGCGGGAGTCTCCTACGAGCAGTACTTC
TRBV12-3/TRBV12-4	TRBJ2-2	-	-	CASSSDQAGELFF	TGTGCCAGCAGCTCCGATCAGGCCGGGGAGCTGTTTTTT
TRBV19	TRBJ2-2	TRBD1	-	CASSTTGGGLTLFF	TGTGCCAGTAGTACCACAGGGGGCGGTCTCACGCTGTTTTTT